This T cell receptor (beta chain) is drawn from a study of T cell repertoires in cytomegalovirus infection. Study at large: Public TCR beta signatures provided an indication of both CMV infection and a matching HLA type.

V trimming: 4 bases; J trimming: 4 bases; junction bases outside the gene matches: 11. The V gene's germline CDR1 is MGHRA and CDR2 YSYEKL. The CDR3 spans 16 residues. TCRdb independently ran MiXCR on the reads; one entry per CDR3 protein. The table shows 150,000 to 200,000 distinct CDR3 sequences, with about 20% occurring only once. Ten or more counts support this clonotype. Its antigen remains unknown. Findings and limits, study-wide: CMV carriers with the relevant HLA were identified by cumulative public TCR beta family frequency. Clonotypes of TCR beta that were HLA-C-restricted and CMV-specific dominated the ex vivo response.

The chain links TRBV4-1 to TRBJ1-2, with 8 bases matching TRBD1. The sequence was collected from a human donor in good health (CMV status not recorded). Some clones in this sample may be carry-over from other donors' samples. The sample consisted of PBMCs. The CDR3 DNA reads as TGCGCCAGCAGCCGAATACAGGGGGTACAAGGCTATGGCTACACCTTC. Protein sequence: CASSRIQGVQGYGYTF.